This TCR beta chain was identified during a study of blood T cell repertoires in COVID-19. The sample holds one count of this clone. Germline CDR1 LNHDA, CDR2 SQIVND (reference sequence). Germline trimming cut 4 bases from V and 5 bases from J; bases unmatched to any gene: 5. This CDR3 is built from 14 residues. The table came from immunoSEQ multiplex PCR; TCRdb's copy has only in-frame clones and leaves some out. The sample has about 200,000 clones; 70% to 90% are singletons. The TCR was taken from a woman in her forties in a cohort exposed to, infected with or recovered from COVID-19 (not recorded which). The source material was PBMCs or T cells enriched from blood (not recorded which). This rearrangement joins TRBV19 to TRBJ1-1; 9 positions agree with TRBD1. CDR3 sequence reads: CASSKQGAGTEAFF. The CDR3 nucleotides are TGTGCCAGTAGTAAACAGGGGGCAGGTACTGAAGCTTTCTTT.